This T cell receptor (beta chain) was identified in a study of CD8 T cells in Susac syndrome. Random-hexamer reverse transcription was applied to about 0.45 to 1 ug RNA. TCRdb reanalysed the immunoSEQ multiplex PCR reads using MiXCR and keeps one entry per CDR3 protein. The sample contains around 130,000 distinct CDR3 sequences, roughly 94% of which appear only once. V dropped 7 bases and J dropped 1 base, with 17 bases sitting between them. CDR3 length: 15 amino acids. Germline CDR1 and CDR2: MNHEY and SVGEGT. The chain joins TRBV6-2 or TRBV6-3 to TRBJ2-7, with D hard to call. Sequenced: CD4+ T cells from PBMCs. The TCR originated in a human donor with multiple sclerosis. CDR3 sequence: CASTHPSAVSYEQYF. The CDR3 bases are TGTGCCAGCACCCACCCGTCGGCAGTTTCCTACGAGCAGTACTTC.